The T cell receptor (beta chain) described here comes from a study of blood T cell repertoires in COVID-19. Study-wide context: Both acute and convalescent COVID-19 samples were obtained from the United States, Italy and Spain. T cells, B-cell-depleted T cells, or PBMCs supplied cDNA or gDNA.

This CDR3 comprises 17 residues. Germline V gene data show CDR1 as MGHRA and CDR2 as YSYEKL. After removal of 2 bases from V and 0 bases from J, the junction contained 4 bases not matched to a gene. Per the original data handling: Using reference gene primer amplification, nucleated cell counts were estimated. The protocol was immunoSEQ multiplex PCR, while the TCRdb copy is restricted to in-frame clones and leaves out a portion. V, J and clone size reflect that table, while D and trimming were determined from the DNA. The sample contains some 160,000 clones, around four fifths of which appear only once.

This TCR was sampled from a woman in her 70s who had recovered from COVID-19. J is TRBJ1-6 and V is TRBV4-1, with 7 bases identical to TRBD1. What was sequenced was peripheral blood. CDR3 amino acids: CASSQQQGSSYNSPLHF. The CDR3 region has the DNA TGCGCCAGCAGCCAACAACAGGGGAGCTCCTATAATTCACCCCTCCACTTT.